One and the same sample provided the 27 T cell receptor beta chains below, sequenced in a study of human CD4 T cells and Enterobacteriaceae. Sequenced by immunoSEQ multiplex PCR; TCRdb stores in-frame clones only, minus some. The sample lists some 30,000 clones, around four fifths occurring once. Sorting took every CD4+ cell except CD45RA+CCR7+CD95- naive cells, reaching over 95% purity. The sequenced sample consisted of memory CD4+ T cells from blood. The source of these receptors is a human donor in good health.

J is TRBJ1-1 and V is TRBV5-4, with 7 bases matching TRBD1. The trim removed 3 bases at V and 0 bases at J, leaving 5 bases unmatched. The CDR3 contains 15 residues. Germline CDR1 SGHNT, CDR2 YYREEE (reference sequence). The CDR3 is CASSYPQGLNTEAFF. CDR3 sequence (DNA): TGTGCCAGCAGCTACCCACAGGGGTTGAACACTGAAGCTTTCTTT.

In this sample, this clone turned up once. V usage is TRBV2 and J usage is TRBJ2-3, with D possibly TRBD2 on 6 matching bases. Trimming left V 8 bases short and J 5 bases short, with 14 bases between. Germline loops: CDR1 SNHLY, CDR2 FYNNEI. The CDR3 sequence is 13 residues long. Here the CDR3 reads CASYGGAGDTQYF. The CDR3 coding sequence is TGTGCCAGCTATGGAGGGGCGGGAGATACGCAGTATTTT. The whole variable domain, remainder taken from reference TRBV2 and TRBJ2-3, is EPEVTQTPSHQVTQMGQEVILRCVPISNHLYFYWYRQILGQKVEFLVSFYNNEISEKSEIFDDQFSVERPDGSNFTLKIRSTKLEDSAMYFCASYGGAGDTQYFGPGTRLTVL.

V is TRBV5-1 and J is TRBJ2-1, with 7 bases aligning to TRBD2. V gave up 0 bases and J gave up 4 bases; unmatched junction bases: 7. The germline gives CDR1 SGHRS, CDR2 YFSETQ. CDR3 length: 16 amino acids. CDR3 region: CASSLVAASGYNEQFF. The CDR3 DNA sequence: TGCGCCAGCAGCTTGGTTGCGGCTAGCGGTTACAATGAGCAGTTCTTC.

This chain joins TRBV7-2 and TRBJ2-7, with D hard to call. Germline CDR1 and CDR2: SGHTA and FQGNSA. Trimming stripped 5 bases from V and 2 bases from J, with 4 bases between. CDR3 length: 11 amino acids. CDR3 bases: TGTGCCAGCAGCAACGCCTACGAGCAGTACTTC. This sequence encodes CASSNAYEQYF.

The chain carries TRBV6-1 and TRBJ2-7; TRBD2 aligns across 15 bases. The CDR3 sequence is 14 residues long. Germline CDR1 and CDR2: MNHNS and SASEGT. V trimming: 6 bases; J trimming: 9 bases; junction bases outside the gene matches: 6. In nucleotides, the CDR3 is TGTGCCAGCAGCCCGGGACTAGCGGGAGGTTGGCAGTACTTC. Its protein is CASSPGLAGGWQYF.

This chain links TRBV6-1 with TRBJ2-7, with D possibly matching TRBD2 (5 bases). Germline lookup yields CDR1 MNHNS and CDR2 SASEGT. V was trimmed by 8 bases and J by 0 bases, leaving 14 bases between them. The CDR3 has 14 residues. CDR3 nucleotides: TGTGCCAGCTGCCGCGGGTACAGCTCCTACGAGCAGTACTTC. Protein: CASCRGYSSYEQYF.

This chain links TRBV25-1 with TRBJ2-7; 7 bases match TRBD2. This CDR3 spans 14 amino acids. The V segment lost 5 bases and the J segment 2 bases; nucleotides outside the gene matches: 6. Germline V lookup: CDR1 MGHDK, CDR2 SYGVNS. The CDR3 coding sequence is TGTGCCAGCAGTCGGGGAGGGAACCCCTACGAGCAGTACTTC. Translated: CASSRGGNPYEQYF.

The chain has TRBV28 and TRBJ2-7; tentative D call: TRBD2 (5 bases). Germline CDR1 reads MDHEN; CDR2 reads SYDVKM. The CDR3 has 12 residues. The V end was cut by 8 bases, the J end by 7 bases, with 15 bases between. CDR3 DNA sequence: TGTGCCAGCTTCACAAACATAGCGGAGCAGTACTTC. Protein product: CASFTNIAEQYF.

V gene TRBV5-6 combines with J gene TRBJ2-3, with 8 bases identical to TRBD2. The CDR3 has 14 amino acids. Germline CDR1 reads SGHDT; CDR2 reads YYEEEE. Trimming removed 4 bases from V and 4 bases from J; junction bases left unmatched: 5. Written as DNA, the CDR3 is TGTGCCAGCAGCACCGGGACTAGACCAGATACGCAGTATTTT. It encodes CASSTGTRPDTQYF.

The DNA of the CDR3 is TGCGCCAGCAGCTTGGCTCTGGGGGAGACCCAGTACTTC. Residues: CASSLALGETQYF. The rearrangement uses TRBV5-1 and TRBJ2-5, with D unresolved. The CDR3 totals 13 residues. The V end lost 0 bases, the J end lost 5 bases, and 8 bases lay between the germline ends. Germline V gives CDR1 SGHRS, CDR2 YFSETQ.

This clone has just a few counts. This chain joins TRBV10-2 and TRBJ1-5; unclear D gene. CDR3 length equals 15 residues. Trimming left V 3 bases short and J 0 bases short, with 9 bases between. In germline, CDR1 is WSHSY, CDR2 SAAADI. The DNA for the CDR3 is TGCGCCAGCAGTGAATTCTACCGTAGCAATCAGCCCCAGCATTTT. It codes for CASSEFYRSNQPQHF.

The chain combines TRBV27 with TRBJ2-2; 7 nucleotides agree with TRBD1. The CDR3 totals 19 residues. With V trimmed by 2 bases and J by 4 bases, 16 bases remained unmatched. Per germline, CDR1 MNHEY and CDR2 SMNVEV (reference sequence). The CDR3 DNA sequence: TGTGCCAGCAGTTTAAGCATATTACTGGGGACAGCGATCACCGGGGAGCTGTTTTTT. Its translation is CASSLSILLGTAITGELFF.

The V gene is TRBV20-1, the J gene TRBJ2-7, with D possibly called TRBD1 or TRBD2 (5 bases each). Trimming shortened V by 1 base and J by 4 bases, and 5 bases separated the two germline ends. CDR3 length: 11 amino acids. The germline CDR1 and CDR2 sequences are DFQATT and SNEGSKA (reference sequence). CDR3 nucleotide sequence: TGCAGTGCTAGAGGGGGGTACGAGCAGTACTTC. It specifies CSARGGYEQYF.

The chain is built from TRBV6-1 and TRBJ2-7; D possibly corresponds to TRBD1 (6 bases). Per germline, CDR1 MNHNS and CDR2 SASEGT. The germline V and J ends were trimmed by 3 bases and 1 base, with 16 bases remaining between them. This CDR3 is built from 16 residues. The CDR3: CASSEIGGQPSYEQYF. As DNA, the CDR3 is TGTGCCAGCAGTGAGATTGGGGGACAACCTTCCTACGAGCAGTACTTC.

The CDR3 nucleotides are TGTGCCAGTAGTTTGGATGGGGCGAACACTGAAGCTTTCTTT. Protein: CASSLDGANTEAFF. V usage is TRBV19 and J usage is TRBJ1-1, with TRBD1 as a possible D gene (5 bases). Trimming removed 5 bases from V and 1 base from J, with 11 bases in between. Germline V CDR1 and CDR2: LNHDA, SQIVND (reference sequence). The CDR3 runs 14 residues.

A note on this clone: In the same sample, other DNA sequences code for this CDR3. V usage is TRBV19 and J usage is TRBJ2-3; 10 bases are shared with TRBD1. The CDR3 sequence is 16 residues long. CDR1 is LNHDA, CDR2 SQIVND, per germline (reference sequence). With V trimmed by 5 bases and J by 0 bases, 5 bases remained unmatched. The chain's CDR3 is CASSLRQGASTDTQYF. The CDR3 coding sequence is TGTGCCAGTAGTCTAAGACAGGGGGCAAGCACAGATACGCAGTATTTT. Filled out from reference TRBV19 and TRBJ2-3, the complete variable domain reads DGGITQSPKYLFRKEGQNVTLSCEQNLNHDAMYWYRQDPGQGLRLIYYSQIVNDFQKGDIAEGYSVSREKKESFPLTVTSAQKNPTAFYLCASSLRQGASTDTQYFGPGTRLTVL.

There are a few counts of this clone. This chain connects TRBV5-1 to TRBJ2-1; 8 nucleotides agree with TRBD1. With 3 bases clipped from V and 3 bases from J, the junction kept 8 bases outside the gene matches. The CDR3 is 16 residues long. CDR1 and CDR2 from the germline V gene are SGHRS and YFSETQ. DNA for the CDR3: TGCGCCAGCAGCTCTCAAACAGGGGGACTCTACAATGAGCAGTTCTTC. This translates into CASSSQTGGLYNEQFF.

The rearrangement uses TRBV6-1 and TRBJ2-1; possible D gene TRBD2, 6 bases. Per germline, CDR1 MNHNS and CDR2 SASEGT. The V gene lost 3 bases and the J gene lost 0 bases, with 12 bases spanning the gap. The CDR3 has 16 residues. The CDR3 sequence is CASSEPGSNSYNEQFF. The CDR3 coding sequence is TGTGCCAGCAGTGAGCCCGGGAGCAACTCCTACAATGAGCAGTTCTTC.

The chain combines TRBV28 with TRBJ2-7; TRBD1 agrees at 11 bases. Germline CDR1 and CDR2: MDHEN and SYDVKM. There are 15 residues in the CDR3. The trim removed 5 bases at V and 3 bases at J, leaving 6 bases unmatched. The CDR3, as DNA: TGTGCCAGCAGTACCGTGGGACAGGGGGTCTACGAGCAGTACTTC. This codes for CASSTVGQGVYEQYF.

The chain joins TRBV5-1 to TRBJ1-4, with no clear D. Germline values: CDR1 SGHRS, CDR2 YFSETQ. CDR3 length: 14 amino acids. Trimming took 4 bases from V and 3 from J, leaving 10 bases between them. The CDR3 sequence is CASSQTGSNEKLFF. In DNA, the CDR3 is TGCGCCAGCAGCCAAACGGGGTCTAATGAAAAACTGTTTTTT. Using reference TRBV5-1 and TRBJ1-4 for the parts outside the CDR3, the full variable domain is KAGVTQTPRYLIKTRGQQVTLSCSPISGHRSVSWYQQTPGQGLQFLFEYFSETQRNKGNFPGRFSGRQFSNSRSEMNVSTLELGDSALYLCASSQTGSNEKLFFGSGTQLSVL.

The CDR3 DNA reads as TGTGCCAGCAGCCAAGTGACCGGTTTTGAAAAACTGTTTTTT. This gives the protein CASSQVTGFEKLFF. The gene calls are TRBV4-2 and TRBJ1-4; no definite D call. The V gene lost 1 base and the J gene lost 7 bases, with 10 bases spanning the gap. Germline CDR1 and CDR2: LGHNA and YNFKEQ. This CDR3 region has 14 residues.

The chain combines TRBV10-2 with TRBJ2-5; TRBD2 matches 8 bases. Per germline, CDR1 WSHSY and CDR2 SAAADI. Trimming cost V 10 bases and J 4 bases; bases outside gene matches: 11. The CDR3 spans 14 residues. The CDR3, as DNA: TGCGCCACCAACCCTGGCCTAGCGGGAGAGACCCAGTACTTC. It is translated as CATNPGLAGETQYF.

As for this clone: Other DNA sequences in the sample encode the same CDR3. The V gene is TRBV7-9, the J gene TRBJ1-1, with D maybe TRBD1 (5 bases). Germline V gene data show CDR1 as SEHNR and CDR2 as FQNEAQ (reference sequence). V lost 5 bases, J lost 5 bases, and 12 bases lay in between. This CDR3 contains 13 residues. CDR3 coding DNA: TGTGCCAGCAGCCAAGCATGGGGGACTGAAGCTTTCTTT. Translated: CASSQAWGTEAFF.

This chain joins TRBV28 and TRBJ1-2; no reliable D call. This CDR3 is 11 amino acids long. Germline lookup yields CDR1 MDHEN and CDR2 SYDVKM. Trimming pared 4 bases from V and 5 bases from J, leaving 5 bases between. The DNA of the CDR3 is TGTGCCAGCAGTTCAGTTTATGGCTACACCTTC. This codes for CASSSVYGYTF.

V usage is TRBV28 and J usage is TRBJ1-1; TRBD1 is a possible D gene (6 bases). Trimming took 0 bases from V and 11 from J, leaving 13 bases between them. The CDR3 is 13 amino acids. Germline loops: CDR1 MDHEN, CDR2 SYDVKM. CDR3 sequence: CASSLWKPGEAFF. The CDR3 nucleotides are TGTGCCAGCAGTTTATGGAAGCCAGGGGAGGCTTTCTTT.

The V call is TRBV6-6, the J call TRBJ2-7, with 7 bases identical to TRBD1. V lost 6 bases, J lost 6 bases, and 5 bases stayed unmatched. This CDR3 is built from 12 residues. From germline, CDR1 is MNHNY and CDR2 SVGAGI (reference sequence). CDR3 sequence: CASSYTGVEQYF. The CDR3 DNA is TGTGCCAGCAGCTATACAGGGGTCGAGCAGTACTTC.

Concerning this clone: The junction and the germline gene differ at one end; a read error may be behind it. The V and J genes are TRBV4-2 and TRBJ2-1, with TRBD1 matching over 10 bases. CDR1 and CDR2 from the germline V gene are LGHNA and YNFKEQ. CDR3 length equals 15 residues. The CDR3 nucleotides are TGTGCCAGCACCCAAGGGACAGGGGCTTCCAATGAGCAGTTCTTC. It yields the protein CASTQGTGASNEQFF.